These T cell receptor beta chains were read from a single sample in a study of cytomegalovirus exposure and HLA in healthy donors. Data came from immunoSEQ multiplex PCR; TCRdb stores just in-frame clones and leaves some out. The table records about 270,000 clones, more than 55% of them present only once. Input material: PBMCs. These receptors originate from a female donor in good health and CMV-seronegative. The CDR3 runs from the conserved cysteine through the conserved F or W. The order of the fields is J gene, D gene, V gene, clone size, CDR3 DNA, CDR3 protein. D genes are given only for firm matches. For some rows the clone size is stated as once, few or many, or as a class when expanded; others skip it.

j_call: TRBJ1-1; d_call: .; v_call: TRBV11-2; clone_size: .; cdr3_nt: TGTGCCAGCAGCTTAGAACACCCGAACACTGAAGCTTTCTTT; cdr3_aa: CASSLEHPNTEAFF
j_call: TRBJ2-7; d_call: .; v_call: TRBV4-1; clone_size: once; cdr3_nt: TGCGCCAGCAGCCAAGTGCCTAGGTCCTACGAGCAGTACTTC; cdr3_aa: CASSQVPRSYEQYF
j_call: TRBJ1-3; d_call: .; v_call: TRBV9; clone_size: .; cdr3_nt: TGTGCCAGCAGCGGCTACAGGGACCCGAGCTCTGGAAACACCATATATTTT; cdr3_aa: CASSGYRDPSSGNTIYF
j_call: TRBJ2-6; d_call: .; v_call: TRBV28; clone_size: .; cdr3_nt: TGTGCCAGCAGTTTGAGGCAGGGAAAGCCTGGGGCCAACGTCCTGACTTTC; cdr3_aa: CASSLRQGKPGANVLTF
j_call: TRBJ2-2; d_call: TRBD2; v_call: TRBV15; clone_size: .; cdr3_nt: TGTGCCACCAGCAGATCTAGCGGGAGATCTGGCACCGGGGAGCTGTTTTTT; cdr3_aa: CATSRSSGRSGTGELFF
j_call: TRBJ1-3; d_call: .; v_call: TRBV28; clone_size: .; cdr3_nt: TGTGCCAGCAGTTCCCAGGGGAACGGAAACACCATATATTTT; cdr3_aa: CASSSQGNGNTIYF
j_call: TRBJ1-1; d_call: TRBD1; v_call: TRBV19; clone_size: once; cdr3_nt: TGTGCCAGTAGTATACGGAGCTCGGTAGGGGGACAGGTAGCTTTCTTT; cdr3_aa: CASSIRSSVGGQVAFF
j_call: TRBJ2-3; d_call: TRBD2; v_call: TRBV9; clone_size: .; cdr3_nt: TGTGCCAGCAGCGTAGACCCTAGCGGGGATACGCAGTATTTT; cdr3_aa: CASSVDPSGDTQYF
j_call: TRBJ2-1; d_call: TRBD2; v_call: TRBV28; clone_size: .; cdr3_nt: TGTGCCAGCCGGGGGGGCCGCGGGATCGGTACGTACAATGAGCAGTTCTTC; cdr3_aa: CASRGGRGIGTYNEQFF
j_call: TRBJ1-5; d_call: TRBD1; v_call: TRBV19; clone_size: .; cdr3_nt: TGTGCCAGTCAGGGGGTTCAGACCGGGTATAGCAATCAGCCCCAGCATTTT; cdr3_aa: CASQGVQTGYSNQPQHF
j_call: TRBJ2-7; d_call: TRBD2; v_call: TRBV19; clone_size: .; cdr3_nt: TGTGCCAGTAGTAGGACTAGCGGGCCCTACGAGCAGTACTTC; cdr3_aa: CASSRTSGPYEQYF
j_call: TRBJ2-5; d_call: TRBD1; v_call: TRBV5-5; clone_size: .; cdr3_nt: TGTGCCAGCAGCTTTTCTGGACAGGCTCAAGAGACCCAGTACTTC; cdr3_aa: CASSFSGQAQETQYF
j_call: TRBJ2-1; d_call: TRBD2; v_call: TRBV11-2; clone_size: .; cdr3_nt: TGTGCCAGCAGCTTAGAAGCGGGAGTTGCCTACAATGAGCAGTTCTTC; cdr3_aa: CASSLEAGVAYNEQFF
j_call: TRBJ2-5; d_call: .; v_call: TRBV28; clone_size: .; cdr3_nt: TGTGCCAGCAGTCTACAGGCGGCTTCGGGGACCCAGTACTTC; cdr3_aa: CASSLQAASGTQYF
j_call: TRBJ2-7; d_call: TRBD2; v_call: TRBV27; clone_size: .; cdr3_nt: TGTGCCAGCAGTTCAAGGACTAGCGGGAATTTGTACGAGCAGTACTTC; cdr3_aa: CASSSRTSGNLYEQYF
j_call: TRBJ2-7; d_call: TRBD1; v_call: TRBV4-1; clone_size: .; cdr3_nt: TGCGCCAGCAGCCAAGTTGGGGGACAGGGTATCTACGAGCAGTACTTC; cdr3_aa: CASSQVGGQGIYEQYF
j_call: TRBJ2-1; d_call: .; v_call: TRBV4-1; clone_size: .; cdr3_nt: TGCGCCAGCAGCCAAGGCGGACTCCTAGCGACCTCGGAGTTCTTC; cdr3_aa: CASSQGGLLATSEFF